A selection of T cell receptor beta chains follows, all from one sample in a study of human T cells and chemical hapten exposure. TCRdb ran MiXCR on the RACE reads and lists one entry per CDR3 protein. The sample carries about 54,000 distinct CDR3 sequences, around 9.4% recorded once. Sequenced material: whole blood, taken in connection with sensitization to the hapten diphenylcyclopropenone (DPC). All receptors derive from a woman in her fifties or sixties with alopecia areata. Some clones in this sample may be carry-over from other donors' samples. The CDR3 runs from the conserved cysteine through the conserved F or W. The order of the fields is D gene, J gene, clone size, V gene, CDR3 DNA, CDR3 protein. A D gene is named only where the DNA matches it firmly. For some rows the clone size is stated as once, few or many, or as a class when expanded; others skip it.

D: NA
J: TRBJ1-5
size: few
V: TRBV18
DNA: TGTGCCAGCTCATCTGTTGGCAATCAGCCCCAGCATTTT
CDR3: CASSSVGNQPQHF

D: TRBD2
J: TRBJ2-7
size: many
V: TRBV12-3/TRBV12-4
DNA: TGTGCCAGCAGGGACTTAGCGGGAACCTACGAGCAGTACTTC
CDR3: CASRDLAGTYEQYF

D: NA
J: TRBJ2-1
size: NA
V: TRBV7-9
DNA: TGTGCCAGCAGCCTACTCGCCCGGCAGGTAGGGAATGAGCAGTTCTTC
CDR3: CASSLLARQVGNEQFF

D: NA
J: TRBJ2-3
size: few
V: TRBV14
DNA: TGTGCCAGCAGCCAAGATACCTCGAAGCCGAGAGATACGCAGTATTTT
CDR3: CASSQDTSKPRDTQYF

D: TRBD2
J: TRBJ2-5
size: NA
V: TRBV20-1
DNA: TGCAGTGCTTTAAAAGGACTAGCGGGTAGCCAGAAGACCCAGTACTTC
CDR3: CSALKGLAGSQKTQYF

D: NA
J: TRBJ1-6
size: NA
V: TRBV4-3
DNA: TGCGCCAGCAGCCAAGATTCAGCCGGACAGCCCTCATCACCCCTCCACTTT
CDR3: CASSQDSAGQPSSPLHF

D: NA
J: TRBJ1-4
size: many
V: TRBV28
DNA: TGTGCCAGCAGTTCCCCCAGAAGGGCTAATGAAAAACTGTTTTTT
CDR3: CASSSPRRANEKLFF

D: TRBD2
J: TRBJ2-1
size: few
V: TRBV20-1
DNA: TGCAGTGTCCTTGACGGACCTAGCGGGAGTTCCTACAATGAGCAGTTCTTC
CDR3: CSVLDGPSGSSYNEQFF

D: NA
J: TRBJ1-2
size: NA
V: TRBV28
DNA: TGTGCCTGCAGTTTTACCGGCAGGTGGACCTTC
CDR3: CACSFTGRWTF

D: NA
J: TRBJ2-7
size: few
V: TRBV28
DNA: TGTGCCAGCAGTTTCGGAGACCTAAAGGGCTCCTACGAGCAGTACTTC
CDR3: CASSFGDLKGSYEQYF

D: TRBD1
J: TRBJ2-7
size: many
V: TRBV10-3
DNA: TGTGCCACCCGGACAGGGGATGGATACGAGCAGTACTTC
CDR3: CATRTGDGYEQYF

D: NA
J: TRBJ1-1
size: NA
V: TRBV29-1
DNA: TGCAGCGCCTTAAACACTGAAGCTTTCTTT
CDR3: CSALNTEAFF

D: NA
J: TRBJ2-1
size: few
V: TRBV7-9
DNA: TGTGCCAGCAGCTTGCCCAATGAGCAGTTCTTC
CDR3: CASSLPNEQFF

D: NA
J: TRBJ2-7
size: many
V: TRBV18
DNA: TGTGCCAGCTCACCCACCTCGCGGAGGAGCTCCTACGAGCAGTACTTC
CDR3: CASSPTSRRSSYEQYF

D: NA
J: TRBJ1-1
size: few
V: TRBV3-1
DNA: TGTGCCAGCAGCCAAGGTGGGGGAGTTGCAGCTTTCTTT
CDR3: CASSQGGGVAAFF

D: NA
J: TRBJ2-2
size: NA
V: TRBV12-3/TRBV12-4
DNA: TGTGCCAGCAGTTTCGGTAGGGTGAACACCGGGGAGCTGTTTTTT
CDR3: CASSFGRVNTGELFF

D: NA
J: TRBJ1-2
size: many
V: TRBV6-6
DNA: TGTGCCAGCGCTTCGACAAGTAACTATGGCTACACCTTC
CDR3: CASASTSNYGYTF

D: NA
J: TRBJ2-7
size: NA
V: TRBV6-6
DNA: TGTGCCAGCAGTTACTCTCTCCACGAGCAGTACTTC
CDR3: CASSYSLHEQYF

D: NA
J: TRBJ1-2
size: NA
V: TRBV4-3
DNA: TGCGCCAGCAGCCAAGAAAGGGGAGGAAGAGGGCGAGGCTACACCTTC
CDR3: CASSQERGGRGRGYTF

D: NA
J: TRBJ2-5
size: NA
V: TRBV3-2
DNA: TGTGCCAGCAGCCAAAAAACGGCGTACCAAGAGACCCAGTACTTC
CDR3: CASSQKTAYQETQYF

D: TRBD1
J: TRBJ1-1
size: NA
V: TRBV12-3/TRBV12-4
DNA: TGTGCCAGCGGAAGGACAGGGGGGTTCACTGAAGCTTTCTTT
CDR3: CASGRTGGFTEAFF

D: NA
J: TRBJ2-5
size: many
V: TRBV7-2
DNA: TGTGCCAGCAGCTCGAGGACTACCAGATTCCAGTACTTC
CDR3: CASSSRTTRFQYF

D: NA
J: TRBJ1-1
size: many
V: TRBV7-8
DNA: TGTGCCAGCAGCTTACAACTCAGGGACACTGAAGCTTTCTTT
CDR3: CASSLQLRDTEAFF

D: NA
J: TRBJ1-4
size: many
V: TRBV7-6
DNA: TGTGCCAGCAGCTTGGAACAGGCTGCAACTAATGAAAAACTGTTTTTT
CDR3: CASSLEQAATNEKLFF

D: TRBD2
J: TRBJ2-3
size: few
V: TRBV28
DNA: TGTGCCAGCAGTTTAGCGGGAGTGAGCACAGATACGCAGTATTTT
CDR3: CASSLAGVSTDTQYF

D: NA
J: TRBJ2-1
size: few
V: TRBV11-2
DNA: TGTGCCAGCAGCTCGGGACACGATGAGCAGTTCTTC
CDR3: CASSSGHDEQFF

D: NA
J: TRBJ1-1
size: many
V: TRBV6-1
DNA: TGTGCCAGCAGTCGAACCAGTATGAACACTGAAGCTTTCTTT
CDR3: CASSRTSMNTEAFF

D: NA
J: TRBJ2-1
size: NA
V: TRBV24-1
DNA: TGTGCCACCAGTGTCCCCGGATCCTGCAATGAGCAGTTCTTC
CDR3: CATSVPGSCNEQFF

D: NA
J: TRBJ1-5
size: many
V: TRBV28
DNA: TGTGCCAGCAGTTTGGCGGTCAATCAGCCCCAGCATTTT
CDR3: CASSLAVNQPQHF

D: NA
J: TRBJ2-3
size: many
V: TRBV6-2/TRBV6-3
DNA: TGTGCCAGCAGTTACGGGTCGGGGAACACAGATACGCAGTATTTT
CDR3: CASSYGSGNTDTQYF

D: TRBD2
J: TRBJ2-1
size: NA
V: TRBV5-1
DNA: TGCGCCAGCAGCTCGCCGGGGGAGGGTGTCAATGAGCAGTTCTTC
CDR3: CASSSPGEGVNEQFF

D: TRBD1
J: TRBJ1-5
size: many
V: TRBV3-1
DNA: TGTGCCAGCAGCCGGACAGGGAATCAGCCCCAGCATTTT
CDR3: CASSRTGNQPQHF

D: NA
J: TRBJ2-1
size: few
V: TRBV7-9
DNA: TGTGCCAGCAGGACCGGAGTCAATGAGCAGTTCTTC
CDR3: CASRTGVNEQFF

D: NA
J: TRBJ1-6
size: few
V: TRBV28
DNA: TGTGCCAGCGGGAATTCACCCCTCCACTTT
CDR3: CASGNSPLHF

D: NA
J: TRBJ1-3
size: many
V: TRBV6-6
DNA: TGTGCCAGCAGGCCCTCAGGGACTGGAAACACCATATATTTT
CDR3: CASRPSGTGNTIYF

D: NA
J: TRBJ2-7
size: many
V: TRBV4-1
DNA: TGCGCCAGCAGCCAAGGGACGGAATACTACGAGCAGTACTTC
CDR3: CASSQGTEYYEQYF

D: NA
J: TRBJ1-4
size: many
V: TRBV4-3
DNA: TGCGCCAGCAGCCAGTCCAGGGAGATTTGGGAAAAACTGTTTTTT
CDR3: CASSQSREIWEKLFF

D: TRBD1
J: TRBJ1-5
size: many
V: TRBV7-2
DNA: TGTGCCAGCAGCTTAGGTTCCCGACAGGGGGCCGGTCAGCCCCAGCATTTT
CDR3: CASSLGSRQGAGQPQHF

D: NA
J: TRBJ2-3
size: few
V: TRBV12-3/TRBV12-4
DNA: TGTGCCAGCAGCCTGGCGGGTCCCCAGTATTTT
CDR3: CASSLAGPQYF

D: NA
J: TRBJ1-1
size: few
V: TRBV28
DNA: TGTGCCAGCAGTTTTCGAATACCGGAAAGAAAAGGGGCTTTCTTT
CDR3: CASSFRIPERKGAFF

D: TRBD1
J: TRBJ1-5
size: many
V: TRBV18
DNA: TGTGCCAGCTCATGGACAGGGGGCGATCAGCCCCAGCATTTT
CDR3: CASSWTGGDQPQHF

D: NA
J: TRBJ1-1
size: many
V: TRBV4-3
DNA: TGCGCCAGCAGCCAAGGACAGGCCACTGAAGCTTTCTTT
CDR3: CASSQGQATEAFF

D: NA
J: TRBJ1-1
size: few
V: TRBV12-3/TRBV12-4
DNA: TGTGCCAGCAGCCGTCTACTGAACACTGAAGCTTTCTTT
CDR3: CASSRLLNTEAFF

D: NA
J: TRBJ1-1
size: few
V: TRBV29-1
DNA: TGCAGCGTAGCCATAGGGGGGAACACTGAAGCTTTCTTT
CDR3: CSVAIGGNTEAFF

D: NA
J: TRBJ2-1
size: few
V: TRBV6-5
DNA: TGTGCCAGCAGTCGGAGGGGTGAGCAGTTCTTC
CDR3: CASSRRGEQFF

D: NA
J: TRBJ1-3
size: NA
V: TRBV18
DNA: TGTGCCAGCTCACCAAACCCCGGCTATTTAGGAAACACCATATATTTT
CDR3: CASSPNPGYLGNTIYF

D: NA
J: TRBJ1-5
size: many
V: TRBV11-2
DNA: TGTGCCAGCAGCCCAGGGGCCAGTAGCAATCAGCCCCAGCATTTT
CDR3: CASSPGASSNQPQHF

D: NA
J: TRBJ2-7
size: NA
V: TRBV21-1
DNA: TGTGCCAGCAGCAAAGCGCGAAAATCGAGTTCCTACGAGCAGTACTTC
CDR3: CASSKARKSSSYEQYF

D: NA
J: TRBJ2-2
size: NA
V: TRBV18
DNA: TGTGCCAGCTCACCCTATGCCCCGAAGCTGTTTTTT
CDR3: CASSPYAPKLFF

D: TRBD1
J: TRBJ2-3
size: NA
V: TRBV15
DNA: TGTGCCACCAGCGGGCGACAGGGGGCTGCAGATACGCAGTATTTT
CDR3: CATSGRQGAADTQYF

D: NA
J: TRBJ2-1
size: few
V: TRBV12-3/TRBV12-4
DNA: TGTGCCAGCAGTGCTGCGTCCAATGAGCAGTTCTTC
CDR3: CASSAASNEQFF

D: TRBD2
J: TRBJ2-1
size: few
V: TRBV29-1
DNA: TGCAGCGTTGCTAGCGGAGGCTCCTACAATGAGCAGTTCTTC
CDR3: CSVASGGSYNEQFF

D: NA
J: TRBJ1-1
size: many
V: TRBV6-1
DNA: TGTGCCAGCAGTGTGTCGATGGGAGCGGACACTGAAGCTTTCTTT
CDR3: CASSVSMGADTEAFF

D: NA
J: TRBJ1-6
size: few
V: TRBV18
DNA: TGTGCCAGCTCACCCGGAGGCTCGCTACTAGGACCCCTCCACTTT
CDR3: CASSPGGSLLGPLHF

D: NA
J: TRBJ2-1
size: NA
V: TRBV7-2
DNA: TGTGCCAGCGGCCCTGAGGGAGATTACGTCAATGAGCAGTTCTTC
CDR3: CASGPEGDYVNEQFF

D: NA
J: TRBJ2-3
size: few
V: TRBV7-2
DNA: TGTGCCAGCAGCCTAGAGACCCTAACAGATACGCAGTATTTT
CDR3: CASSLETLTDTQYF

D: TRBD2
J: TRBJ2-1
size: many
V: TRBV7-2
DNA: TGTGCCAGCAGCCCTACTAGCGGGGAGGGAAATGAGCAGTTCTTC
CDR3: CASSPTSGEGNEQFF

D: NA
J: TRBJ1-2
size: NA
V: TRBV28
DNA: TGTGCCAGCAGTTCCCAGGTGAATTATGGCTACACCTTC
CDR3: CASSSQVNYGYTF

D: NA
J: TRBJ2-3
size: many
V: TRBV7-9
DNA: TGTGCCAGCAGCTTAGACGGCTTCAAGTATTTT
CDR3: CASSLDGFKYF